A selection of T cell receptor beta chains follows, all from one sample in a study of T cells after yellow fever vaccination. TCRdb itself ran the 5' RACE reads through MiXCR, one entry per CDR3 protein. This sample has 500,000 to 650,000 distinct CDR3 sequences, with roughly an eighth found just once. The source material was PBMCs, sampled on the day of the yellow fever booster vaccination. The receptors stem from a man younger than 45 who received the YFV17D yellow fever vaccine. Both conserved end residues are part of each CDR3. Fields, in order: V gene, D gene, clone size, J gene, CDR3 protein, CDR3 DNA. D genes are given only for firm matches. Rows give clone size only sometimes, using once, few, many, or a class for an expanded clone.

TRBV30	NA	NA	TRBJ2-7	CACAGSSRREQYF	TGTGCCTGTGCCGGGTCTTCGAGGAGGGAGCAGTACTTC
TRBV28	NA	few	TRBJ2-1	CASRQGRNEQFF	TGTGCCAGCAGACAGGGACGCAATGAGCAGTTCTTC
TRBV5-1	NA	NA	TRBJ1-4	CASSLAWASEEKLFF	TGCGCCAGCAGCTTGGCCTGGGCTTCGGAGGAAAAACTGTTTTTT
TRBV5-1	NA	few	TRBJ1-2	CASSPGQVALGYTF	TGCGCCAGCAGCCCGGGACAAGTGGCGCTGGGCTACACCTTC
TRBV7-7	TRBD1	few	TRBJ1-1	CASSLALSWARGPNTEAFF	TGTGCTAGCAGCTTAGCGCTAAGTTGGGCCAGGGGGCCGAACACTGAAGCTTTCTTT
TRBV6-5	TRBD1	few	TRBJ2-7	CASSSPGQTIYEQYF	TGTGCCAGCAGTTCCCCGGGACAGACCATCTACGAGCAGTACTTC
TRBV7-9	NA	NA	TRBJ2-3	CASVRTTSTDTQYF	TGTGCCAGCGTAAGGACGACGAGCACAGATACGCAGTATTTT
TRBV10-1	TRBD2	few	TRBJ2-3	CASSESRPGRTSLNF	TGCGCCAGCAGTGAGTCTCGGCCGGGCAGGACTAGTCTTAATTTT
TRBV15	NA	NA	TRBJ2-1	CATAFGTEYNEQFF	TGTGCCACCGCGTTCGGAACAGAGTACAATGAGCAGTTCTTC
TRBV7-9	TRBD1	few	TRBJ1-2	CASSLTGEGYTF	TGTGCCAGCAGCTTAACAGGGGAAGGCTACACCTTC
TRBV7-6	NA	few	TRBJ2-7	CASSRSLASTYEQYF	TGTGCCAGCAGCCGAAGCCTAGCGAGCACCTACGAGCAGTACTTC
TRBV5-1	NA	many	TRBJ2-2	CASSLGNTGELFF	TGCGCCAGCAGCTTGGGGAACACCGGGGAGCTGTTTTTT
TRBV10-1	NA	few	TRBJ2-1	CASSTRDEAGDEQFF	TGCGCCAGCAGTACCCGGGACGAGGCGGGCGATGAGCAGTTCTTC
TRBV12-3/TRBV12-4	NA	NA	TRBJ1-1	CASSFSWERAEAFF	TGTGCCAGCAGTTTTTCATGGGAAAGGGCTGAAGCTTTCTTT
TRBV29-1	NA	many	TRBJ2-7	CSVESESGHEQYF	TGCAGCGTTGAGAGCGAATCAGGGCACGAGCAGTACTTC
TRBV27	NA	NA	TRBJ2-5	CASSPGGIETQYF	TGTGCCAGCAGTCCAGGCGGGATTGAGACCCAGTACTTC
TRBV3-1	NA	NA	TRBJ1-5	CASQLSQGGNQPQHF	TGTGCCAGCCAACTCTCACAGGGCGGGAATCAGCCCCAGCATTTT
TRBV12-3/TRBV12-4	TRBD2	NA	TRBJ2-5	CASSETPTGTNLQETQYF	TGTGCCAGCAGCGAAACTCCTACGGGGACTAACCTTCAAGAGACCCAGTACTTC
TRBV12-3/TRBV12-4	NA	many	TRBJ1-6	CASSFGEVIHF	TGTGCCAGCAGTTTCGGGGAGGTAATCCACTTT
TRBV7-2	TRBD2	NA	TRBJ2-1	CASSLPNSAGGPIYEQFF	TGTGCCAGCAGCTTACCCAACTCCGCGGGAGGGCCAATCTATGAGCAGTTCTTC
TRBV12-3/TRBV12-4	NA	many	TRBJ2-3	CASSYVIDTQYF	TGTGCCAGCAGTTACGTTATCGATACGCAGTATTTT
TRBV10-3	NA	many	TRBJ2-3	CAISESFSDTQYF	TGTGCCATCAGTGAAAGCTTCTCGGATACGCAGTATTTT
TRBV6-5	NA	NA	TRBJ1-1	CASSYSRLGNTEAFF	TGTGCCAGCAGTTACTCGAGGCTTGGGAACACTGAAGCTTTCTTT
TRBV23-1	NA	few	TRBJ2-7	CASSQSRLFGDEQYF	TGCGCCAGCAGTCAATCGCGACTATTCGGGGACGAGCAGTACTTC
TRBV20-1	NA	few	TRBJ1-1	CSAQKETFRRNTEAFF	TGCAGTGCCCAGAAGGAGACCTTTAGGCGGAACACTGAAGCTTTCTTT
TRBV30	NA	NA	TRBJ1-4	CAWSRGVQEKLFF	TGTGCCTGGAGCCGTGGGGTACAAGAAAAACTGTTTTTT
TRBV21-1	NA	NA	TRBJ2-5	CASSKGKEETQYF	TGTGCCAGCAGCAAAGGGAAAGAGGAGACCCAGTACTTC
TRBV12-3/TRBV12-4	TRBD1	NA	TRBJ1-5	CASSSTGGKPQHF	TGTGCCAGCAGTTCCACAGGGGGGAAGCCCCAGCATTTT
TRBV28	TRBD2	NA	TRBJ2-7	CASRTGSAGGEQYF	TGTGCCAGCAGAACGGGCTCAGCGGGAGGCGAGCAGTACTTC